A selection of T cell receptor beta chains follows, all from one sample in a study of naive and memory T cell subsets. Via MiXCR, TCRdb re-called the UMI-ligation and nested PCR reads, giving one row per CDR3 protein. The data hold tens of thousands of distinct CDR3 sequences, with about an eighth observed a single time. The specimen was central memory CD4+ T cells from blood. The receptors were gathered from a human donor in good health. Both conserved end residues are part of each CDR3. A D gene is named only where the DNA matches it firmly. Rows may omit the clone size; those that give it use once, few, many or a size class.

>NA|many|TRBV2|TRBJ1-5
TGTGCCAGCAGTGGGTCCAATCAGCCCCAGCATTTT
CASSGSNQPQHF
>NA|few|TRBV12-3/TRBV12-4|TRBJ2-2
TGTGCCAGCAGTTTTAGCGGATTTGGAGGAAACGGGGAGCTGTTTTTT
CASSFSGFGGNGELFF
>TRBD1|medium-sized|TRBV12-3/TRBV12-4|TRBJ1-1
TGTGCCAGCACCGGACAGGGGGCAGGAGCTTTCTTT
CASTGQGAGAFF
>NA|few|TRBV5-1|TRBJ2-5
TGCGCCAGCAGCTCCCGGGGTCTATCTGGGGAGACCCAGTACTTC
CASSSRGLSGETQYF
>NA|once|TRBV6-1|TRBJ1-4
TGTGCCAGCAGTGATGACCGTCCGTCTCGTGAAAAACTGTTTTTT
CASSDDRPSREKLFF
>TRBD2|many|TRBV18|TRBJ2-7
TGTGCCAGCTCAGCCGGGACTACCTTCTACGAGCAGTACTTC
CASSAGTTFYEQYF
>TRBD2|few|TRBV7-6|TRBJ2-3
TGTGCCAGCAGCTTCCTGCGGGAGGGGCAAGATACGCAGTATTTT
CASSFLREGQDTQYF
>NA|few|TRBV12-3/TRBV12-4|TRBJ2-2
TGTGCCAGCCGGGCTGGGGTCGGCACCGGGGAGCTGTTTTTT
CASRAGVGTGELFF
>NA|many|TRBV12-3/TRBV12-4|TRBJ1-3
TGTGCCAGCACCCTAGGTAGAAGGCTCTCTGGAAACACCATATATTTT
CASTLGRRLSGNTIYF
>NA|NA|TRBV5-1|TRBJ1-6
TGCGCCAGCAGCTTGGCAGAAAATAATTCACCCCTCCACTTT
CASSLAENNSPLHF
>TRBD2|medium-sized|TRBV5-5|TRBJ2-3
TGTGCCAGCAGCTTGGCGGTAGCGGGACCCACAGATACGCAGTATTTT
CASSLAVAGPTDTQYF
>TRBD2|NA|TRBV6-2/TRBV6-3|TRBJ2-1
TGTGCCAGCAGCTCCCCTTCTAGCGGGCAGCGGACCTACAATGAGCAGTTCTTC
CASSSPSSGQRTYNEQFF
>TRBD2|few|TRBV28|TRBJ2-3
TGTGCCAGCAGTGTTGGACTAGCGGGAGAAAATACGCAGTATTTT
CASSVGLAGENTQYF
>NA|few|TRBV15|TRBJ2-1
TGTGCCACCAGCTTCCGACACGGGTACAATGAGCAGTTCTTC
CATSFRHGYNEQFF
>NA|few|TRBV9|TRBJ1-1
TGTGCCAGCAGCGTAGGGGTGGGGGGCCTGAAGAACACTGAAGCTTTCTTT
CASSVGVGGLKNTEAFF
>TRBD2|many|TRBV6-6|TRBJ2-7
TGTGCCAGCAGATCTAGCGGGAGGGCCGACGAGCAGTACTTC
CASRSSGRADEQYF
>NA|NA|TRBV20-1|TRBJ2-3
TGCAGTGCTAGAGATACCGTGAGAGCTAGCACAGATACGCAGTATTTT
CSARDTVRASTDTQYF
>TRBD2|NA|TRBV7-8|TRBJ2-1
TGTGCCAGCAGCCCAGGGGGGACTAGCGCCCAATTTTACTACAATGAGCAGTTCTTC
CASSPGGTSAQFYYNEQFF
>TRBD2|few|TRBV5-4|TRBJ2-1
TGTGCCAGCAGCTTGGAGGGATCGATAGCGGGGCCATACAATGAGCAGTTCTTC
CASSLEGSIAGPYNEQFF
>NA|few|TRBV7-9|TRBJ1-4
TGTGCCAGCAGCGGTTTACACTGGCAGGCGCTTAATGAAAAACTGTTTTTT
CASSGLHWQALNEKLFF
>TRBD2|NA|TRBV7-2|TRBJ2-3
TGTGCCAGCAGCTTAGATACCCCGGGACTAGGGGCGCAGTATTTT
CASSLDTPGLGAQYF
>TRBD2|few|TRBV14|TRBJ2-1
TGTGCCAGCAGCCAGGGGAGGGTCGTGGGGGATGAGCAGTTCTTC
CASSQGRVVGDEQFF
>NA|many|TRBV5-1|TRBJ2-5
TGCGCCAGCAGCTACGGGACCACTAAAGAGACCCAGTACTTC
CASSYGTTKETQYF
>NA|few|TRBV10-1|TRBJ1-5
TGCGCCAGCAGTGAAGGGTTGAAGCCCCAGCATTTT
CASSEGLKPQHF
>TRBD2|few|TRBV14|TRBJ2-5
TGTGCCAGCAGCCAAGGGGTAGCGGGATCGGAGACCCAGTACTTC
CASSQGVAGSETQYF
>NA|few|TRBV6-2/TRBV6-3|TRBJ2-2
TGTGCCAGCTTTGGGAACACCGGGGAGCTGTTTTTT
CASFGNTGELFF
>NA|many|TRBV30|TRBJ2-1
TGTGCCTGGGGGCATGACGGGTACAATGAGCAGTTCTTC
CAWGHDGYNEQFF
>TRBD2|many|TRBV20-1|TRBJ2-1
TGCAGTGCTAGCCCTAGCGGGAGGGACTCCTACAATGAGCAGTTCTTC
CSASPSGRDSYNEQFF
>NA|NA|TRBV6-2/TRBV6-3|TRBJ1-1
TGTGCCAGCAGCCCCGGTGGATTTCCGACAGCTTTCTTT
CASSPGGFPTAFF